The count of the clone carrying this T cell receptor beta chain is one. Germline V lookup: CDR1 DFQATT, CDR2 SNEGSKA (reference sequence). Trimming at V came to 6 bases and at J to 4 bases, leaving 6 bases not matched to a gene. The CDR3 contains 14 residues. TCRdb re-called the PCR reads via MiXCR. Counted here are roughly 5,500 clones, less than 40% occurring once; the ten biggest clones make up about a sixth. These data come from a study of metastatic and nonmetastatic thyroid tumors. All patients were untreated before thyroid surgery. Material for sequencing was tumor tissue. This TCR derives from a male donor with papillary thyroid cancer or a benign thyroid nodule (not recorded which). Some clones in this sample may be carry-over from other donors' samples. V gene TRBV20-1 combines with J gene TRBJ1-3; 10 nucleotides line up with TRBD1. This CDR3 reads CSALGQGVGNTIYF. DNA for the CDR3: TGCAGTGCCTTAGGACAGGGGGTCGGAAACACCATATATTTT.